Following are 6 T cell receptor beta chains from one sample sequenced in a study of T cells in Graves' hyperthyroidism and ophthalmopathy. Amplified TCR beta CDR3 regions came from RNA transcripts. A first-round RT-PCR of the TCR CDR3 used the HTBI primer set. TCRdb recomputed calls from the multiplex PCR reads with MiXCR, one row per CDR3 protein. The data show 610,000 or so distinct CDR3 sequences, roughly 50% seen once. The material sequenced was peripheral blood or thyroid tissue (not recorded which). These receptors all stem from a woman aged 18-29 years with Graves' hyperthyroidism.

The chain recombines TRBV6-5 with TRBJ2-7; 10 bases line up with TRBD2. Unmatched junction bases numbered 7, after V lost 6 bases and J lost 5 bases. CDR3 length: 14 amino acids. Germline lookup yields CDR1 MNHEY and CDR2 SVGAGI. The CDR3 DNA reads TGTGCCAGCAGCGGACTAGCGGCTGGCGACGAGCAGTACTTC. The encoded protein is CASSGLAAGDEQYF.

This clonotype has just a few counts. V gene TRBV11-3 combines with J gene TRBJ1-1; no firm D call. V was shortened by 1 base and J by 4 bases, with 7 bases between the two germline ends. Germline loops: CDR1 SGHNT, CDR2 YENEEA. This CDR3 is 13 amino acids long. The chain's CDR3 is CASSLVKVTEAFF. The CDR3 DNA follows: TGTGCCAGCAGCTTAGTAAAAGTCACTGAAGCTTTCTTT. Combining the CDR3 with reference TRBV11-3 and TRBJ1-1 gives the whole variable domain EAGVVQSPRYKIIEKKQPVAFWCNPISGHNTLYWYLQNLGQGPELLIRYENEEAVDDSQLPKDRFSAERLKGVDSTLKIQPAELGDSAVYLCASSLVKVTEAFFGQGTRLTVV.

Ten or more counts support this clonotype. The rearrangement uses TRBV5-1 and TRBJ1-1; no reliable D call. Germline CDR1 is SGHRS and CDR2 is YFSETQ. The CDR3 length is 15 residues. V lost 0 bases and J 1 base, leaving 10 bases between the germline ends. CDR3 amino acids: CASSLGAQKNTEAFF. The CDR3 nucleotides are TGCGCCAGCAGCTTGGGCGCGCAGAAGAACACTGAAGCTTTCTTT.

This clonotype has more than one count but fewer than ten. The genes are TRBV29-1 and TRBJ2-5; 10 bases are a match to TRBD1. The J call may be incorrect, as the DNA end agrees better with TRBJ2-4. This CDR3 is 14 amino acids long. Germline V gene sequence: CDR1 SQVTM, CDR2 ANQGSEA. CDR3 sequence reads: CSVEKGGQGNIQYF. The CDR3 nucleotides read TGCAGCGTTGAGAAAGGGGGACAGGGGAACATTCAGTACTTC.

The chain couples TRBV29-1 to TRBJ2-1, with 12 bases lining up with TRBD2. This CDR3 comprises 13 residues. The V gene's germline CDR1 is SQVTM and CDR2 ANQGSEA. The junction had 6 bases not matched to a gene; V was cut back by 8 bases and J by 7 bases. CDR3 DNA: TGCAGCCCGAGACTAGCGGGAGTTAATGAGCAGTTCTTC. This encodes CSPRLAGVNEQFF.

Regarding this clonotype: Without the conserved terminal phenylalanine or tryptophan, this CDR3 likely stems from a read error. It is unclear where the CDR3 begins or ends on the DNA, so no DNA is shown, and the CDR3 is as TCRdb lists it. The rearrangement uses TRBV7-8 and TRBJ2-7; the DNA was not compared with TRBD2, the D call given in the table. Ends included, the CDR3 has 8 residues. Germline V gives CDR1 SGHVS, CDR2 FQNEAQ. This chain's CDR3 is CASSQVAG.